This T cell receptor beta chain is drawn from a study of beta chain features in type 1 diabetes. Sort purity for all populations was recorded as exceeding 98%. Of note for this clone: The antigen remains undetermined.

The CDR3 runs 15 residues. The germline V gene has CDR1 SGHAT and CDR2 FQNNGV. V shed 4 bases and J 6 bases; nucleotides not matched to a gene: 9. The study reverse transcribed the entire isolated RNA, so it sequenced expressed TCRB transcripts. TCRdb's table, derived via immunoSEQ multiplex PCR, lists solely in-frame clones and lacks some. The repertoire includes around 650,000 clones, roughly 12% of them detected once, and around 0.12% sits in the top ten. Whole-study findings and limits: Moderate but significant shortening of TCRB CDR3s was recorded in all four CD4+ subsets from Type 1 diabetes patients.

The sequenced material came from naive CD4+ T cells from blood. This chain links TRBV11-2 with TRBJ2-1; 7 bases fit TRBD2. The clonotype originates from a man aged 25-45 years with type 1 diabetes. The CDR3 coding sequence is TGTGCCAGCAGCTCCCCCGGGCTAGCGGCCAATGAGCAGTTCTTC. Its protein product is CASSSPGLAANEQFF.